This T cell receptor (beta chain) was recovered during a study of radiotherapy plus CTLA-4 blockade in lung cancer. Generated by immunoSEQ multiplex PCR, the TCRdb table keeps only in-frame clones and is missing some. The sample consists of around 99,000 clones, around 90% of them appearing once. The ends were cut back, 3 bases at V and 5 bases at J, with 16 bases in the middle. The CDR3 has 15 residues. Germline values: CDR1 MNHNS, CDR2 SASEGT. The chain has TRBV6-1 and TRBJ2-5; the D gene is possibly TRBD2 (7 bases). This sample comprised peripheral blood, obtained from a patient treated with radiotherapy plus ipilimumab. The sequence was collected from a human donor with non-small cell lung cancer that progressed on radiotherapy plus ipilimumab. DNA for the CDR3: TGTGCCAGCAGTGAGGCGGGAGTAGGGGGGGAGACCCAGTACTTC. Translating it yields CASSEAGVGGETQYF.